The entry that follows covers one T cell receptor beta chain sequence. The sample is drawn from a study of cytotoxic CD8 clonotypes in ibrutinib-treated CLL. Study background: Response sampling came at median around eleven months of treatment, ranging about 6 to 40 months.

Measured with immunoSEQ multiplex PCR; TCRdb has only the in-frame clones, and not every one. The sample includes roughly 180,000 clones, around 72% of them seen just once. Trimming shortened V by 6 bases and J by 4 bases, and 15 bases separated the two germline ends. The CDR3 length is 15 residues. Germline V gene data show CDR1 as MDHEN and CDR2 as SYDVKM. This receptor was obtained from a human donor with chronic lymphocytic leukemia. Here the sequenced sample was PBMCs, taken after 24 months of ibrutinib treatment. The V and J genes are TRBV28 and TRBJ2-2; D unclear. The CDR3 DNA follows: TGTGCCAGCAGCTTAGAGTCTTATAGCACCGGGGAGCTGTTTTTT. It encodes CASSLESYSTGELFF.